This T cell receptor beta chain was sequenced in a study of T cells in Graves' hyperthyroidism and ophthalmopathy. This clonotype has only a few counts. Its antigen remains unknown. CDR1 and CDR2 (germline): MNHEY, SVGEGT. This CDR3 region has 14 residues. V was clipped by 6 bases and J by 2 bases; unmatched bases: 4. Diagnoses were established using clinical symptoms, serum thyroxine and TRAb, thyroid ultrasound and orbital computed tomography. The study's findings and limits: Clonotypes that were expanded in thyroid above 0.001 mostly appeared in blood too.

RNA transcripts provided the source from which TCR beta CDR3 regions were amplified. Researchers ran a first-round RT-PCR on the TCR CDR3 using the HTBI primer set. TCRdb independently ran MiXCR on the multiplex PCR reads; one entry per CDR3 protein. Of more than 300,000 distinct CDR3 sequences in the sample, around 14% are singletons; the top ten hold 8% to 13%. Sequencing input: blood. This rearrangement joins TRBV6-2 or TRBV6-3 to TRBJ2-7, with 10 positions matching TRBD2. The sequence derives from a woman aged 60 to 75 with Graves' hyperthyroidism. The CDR3 is CASRKAGGTYEQYF. In DNA form, the CDR3 reads TGTGCCAGCAGAAAAGCGGGAGGGACCTACGAGCAGTACTTC.